This note documents a single T cell receptor (beta chain) sequence. Its matching antigen is unknown. This sample stems from a study of CD8 T cells in Susac syndrome. Whole-study results and caveats: The study conceded that relatively few individuals underwent its TCR sequencing and HLA analysis.

Sequencing targeted TCR beta in T cells from blood (CD8+ and CD4+). CD8+ and CD4+ T cells were negatively isolated; TEMRA cells were FACS-enriched. Reverse transcription of roughly 0.45 to 1 ug RNA used random hexamers. immunoSEQ multiplex PCR amplified TCR beta CDR3 across 54 Vbeta, 13 Jbeta. A single record per CDR3 protein comes from TCRdb applying MiXCR to the immunoSEQ multiplex PCR reads. Of over 130,000 distinct CDR3 sequences in the sample, approximately 95% were seen once. The V gene end was trimmed by 0 bases and the J gene end by 3 bases; junction bases not matched to a gene: 11. The CDR3 totals 18 residues. Germline CDR1 is LNHNV and CDR2 is YYDKDF (reference sequence).

The sample comprised CD4+ T cells from PBMCs. The source of this sequence is a human donor with multiple sclerosis. V is TRBV15 and J is TRBJ2-5, with TRBD2 identical over 9 bases. The CDR3 region has the DNA TGTGCCACCAGCAGAGATAGAGGCCTAGCGGGACGAAAAGAGACCCAGTACTTC. It translates to CATSRDRGLAGRKETQYF.